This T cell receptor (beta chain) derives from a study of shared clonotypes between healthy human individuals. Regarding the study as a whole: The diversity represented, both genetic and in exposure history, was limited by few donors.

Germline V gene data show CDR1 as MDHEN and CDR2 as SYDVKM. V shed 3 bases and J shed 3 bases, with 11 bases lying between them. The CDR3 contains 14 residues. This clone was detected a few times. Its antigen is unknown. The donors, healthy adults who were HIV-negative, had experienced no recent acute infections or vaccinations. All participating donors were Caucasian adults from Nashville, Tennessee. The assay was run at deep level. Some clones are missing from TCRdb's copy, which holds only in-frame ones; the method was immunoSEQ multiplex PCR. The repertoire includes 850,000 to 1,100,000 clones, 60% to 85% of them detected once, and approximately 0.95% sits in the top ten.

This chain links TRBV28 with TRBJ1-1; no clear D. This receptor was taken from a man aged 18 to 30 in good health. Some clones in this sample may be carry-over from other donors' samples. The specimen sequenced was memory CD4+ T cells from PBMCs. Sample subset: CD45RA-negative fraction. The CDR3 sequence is CASSLVEEDTEAFF. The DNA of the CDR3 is TGTGCCAGCAGTTTGGTGGAAGAGGACACTGAAGCTTTCTTT.